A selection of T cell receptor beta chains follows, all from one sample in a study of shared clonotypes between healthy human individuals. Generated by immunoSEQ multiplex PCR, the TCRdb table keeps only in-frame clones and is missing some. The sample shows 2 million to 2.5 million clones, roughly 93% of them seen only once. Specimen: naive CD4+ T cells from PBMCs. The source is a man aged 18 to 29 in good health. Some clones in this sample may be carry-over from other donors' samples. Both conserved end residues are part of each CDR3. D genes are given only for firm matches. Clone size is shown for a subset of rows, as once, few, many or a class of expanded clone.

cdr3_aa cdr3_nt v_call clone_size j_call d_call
CASSYFPRGETQYF TGTGCCAGCAGTTACTTCCCCCGGGGAGAGACCCAGTACTTC TRBV6-5 . TRBJ2-5 .
CASSAGLLSGNEQFF TGTGCCAGCAGCGCTGGACTCCTCAGTGGGAATGAGCAGTTCTTC TRBV11-3 once TRBJ2-1 .
CASSPNPRSLYEQYF TGTGCCAGCAGCCCGAACCCAAGATCCCTATACGAGCAGTACTTC TRBV7-2 . TRBJ2-7 .
CASSTWVGLAKNIQYF TGTGCCAGCAGCACTTGGGTCGGACTAGCCAAAAACATTCAGTACTTC TRBV4-2 . TRBJ2-4 .
CSVEAPGAFF TGCAGCGTTGAAGCCCCCGGAGCTTTCTTT TRBV29-1 . TRBJ1-1 .
CASSLLYSLSGNTIYF TGTGCCAGCAGCTTATTATACAGCCTCTCTGGAAACACCATATATTTT TRBV7-2 . TRBJ1-3 .
CASSAKQGALTDTQYF TGTGCCAGCAGCGCGAAACAGGGGGCGCTTACAGATACGCAGTATTTT TRBV7-8 . TRBJ2-3 TRBD1
CASSERPENTEAFF TGTGCCAGCAGTGAAAGACCGGAGAACACTGAAGCTTTCTTT TRBV6-1 . TRBJ1-1 .
CASTSPREPGQTQYF TGTGCCAGCACCTCCCCCCGGGAACCGGGGCAGACCCAGTACTTC TRBV11-2 . TRBJ2-5 .
CASSQAETSVYNEQFF TGTGCCAGCAGCCAAGCGGAGACTAGCGTCTACAATGAGCAGTTCTTC TRBV4-2 . TRBJ2-1 TRBD2
CASSLLQGAILGEKLFF TGTGCCAGCAGCTTACTACAGGGGGCAATATTGGGTGAAAAACTGTTTTTT TRBV7-9 . TRBJ1-4 TRBD1
CASSSTPGAGELFF TGCGCCAGCAGCTCAACCCCAGGGGCCGGGGAGCTGTTTTTT TRBV5-1 . TRBJ2-2 .
CASSDARGPGEQYF TGCGCCAGCAGCGACGCCAGGGGGCCGGGGGAGCAGTACTTC TRBV5-1 . TRBJ2-7 TRBD1
CASSQNPGPGRREKLFF TGTGCCAGCAGTCAAAACCCAGGGCCGGGGAGAAGGGAAAAACTGTTTTTT TRBV28 . TRBJ1-4 .
CASSTRASGNTIYF TGTGCCAGCAGTACCCGGGCCTCTGGAAACACCATATATTTT TRBV28 once TRBJ1-3 .
CASSLGSGGLGTEAFF TGTGCCAGCAGCTTAGGCTCAGGGGGCTTGGGCACTGAAGCTTTCTTT TRBV7-9 . TRBJ1-1 TRBD1
CASSYRSGGTYEQYF TGTGCCAGCAGTTACAGATCCGGCGGGACCTACGAGCAGTACTTC TRBV6-6 . TRBJ2-7 .
CASMRLAGDNEQFF TGTGCCAGCATGAGACTAGCGGGAGACAATGAGCAGTTCTTC TRBV5-4 . TRBJ2-1 TRBD2
CASSLVAGLSTGELFF TGTGCCAGCAGCTTGGTAGCGGGACTTTCCACCGGGGAGCTGTTTTTT TRBV5-8 . TRBJ2-2 TRBD2
CASSYGDRAAYGYTF TGTGCCAGCAGTTACGGGGACAGGGCCGCCTATGGCTACACCTTC TRBV6-5 . TRBJ1-2 TRBD1
CASTSPYTLPAGGYTF TGTGCCAGCACCTCCCCCTATACACTACCCGCGGGGGGCTACACCTTC TRBV28 . TRBJ1-2 .
CASSTGGAMGEKLFF TGTGCCAGCAGCACAGGGGGCGCGATGGGTGAAAAACTGTTTTTT TRBV5-4 . TRBJ1-4 TRBD1